Described below is a single T cell receptor (beta chain) sequence and its context. Its antigen remains unidentified. A much larger clonotype is one base distant, so this may be a read error. Blood RNA came from unsorted whole blood; germline DNA was also extracted. Before surgery, about 4 milliliters of EDTA blood were taken. Total RNA amounting to approximately 460 ng was the source from which TCR beta cDNA was made with a constant-region primer. Sequencing libraries for TCR beta derived from three nested multiplex PCR rounds that used slightly modified ARM-PCR. Researchers ran the first two PCR rounds for roughly 11 cycles each with TRBV1-TRBV30 forward primers and a C-beta reverse primer. TCRdb re-called the multiplex PCR reads with MiXCR, one entry per CDR3 protein. The sample holds roughly 330,000 distinct CDR3 sequences, 65% seen once. Germline loops: CDR1 MNHEY, CDR2 SVGEGT. The CDR3 is 13 amino acids. V dropped 6 bases and J dropped 5 bases, with 13 bases sitting between them.

This entry comes from a study of tumor-infiltrating lymphocytes in primary liver carcinoma. Study summary: Recorded tumor stage was T1-T3 N0M0, with diameters of about 4 to 10 cm. Points from the study as a whole: Tumor region pairs overlapped more than did tumor-adjacent and tumor-blood pairs. Blood's top-250-clone fraction was significantly lower than that of tumors (p = 0.039).

The sequence was obtained from a man between 40 and 49 years old with primary liver carcinoma and hepatitis B virus infection. V gene TRBV6-2 or TRBV6-3 combines with J gene TRBJ2-5; D call uncertain. Sequenced input: peripheral blood. In DNA form, the CDR3 reads TGTGCCAGCAGCCTGATGGAGAGTGAGACCCAGTACTTC. It translates to CASSLMESETQYF.